Following are 23 T cell receptor beta chains from one sample sequenced in a study of T-cell memory formation after mild COVID-19. Each CDR3 protein is one row after TCRdb ran MiXCR on the 5' RACE reads. This sample has 150,000 to 200,000 distinct CDR3 sequences; roughly 17% occur once, and the top ten carry 2% to 2.5%. Sequencing used PBMCs or a T cell subset sorted from them (not recorded which). The receptors derive from an adult woman who had mild COVID-19 (a few samples of this study predate the infection). Cell type and time point are not known.

This clonotype came up a few times. The chain recombines TRBV6-2 or TRBV6-3 with TRBJ2-7; 12 bases are shared with TRBD2. Unmatched junction bases numbered 6, after V lost 6 bases and J lost 3 bases. The CDR3 loop spans 15 amino acids. Looked up from germline, CDR1 is MNHEY and CDR2 is SVGEGT. CDR3 DNA: TGTGCCAGCAGGGAAGGGACTAGCGGGCGCTACGAGCAGTACTTC. Translating gives CASREGTSGRYEQYF.

This sequence joins TRBV12-3 or TRBV12-4 and TRBJ2-5; D perhaps matches TRBD2 (6 bases). V was pared by 6 bases and J by 2 bases, with 13 bases between. The CDR3 covers 14 residues. CDR3 protein: CASSFRLAQETQYF. CDR3 DNA: TGTGCCAGCAGCTTCCGGCTAGCGCAAGAGACCCAGTACTTC.

This clonotype was recorded a few times. This chain joins TRBV20-1 and TRBJ1-1; 9 bases agree with TRBD1. V lost 1 base, J lost 5 bases, and 2 bases stayed unmatched. Germline-derived CDR1 and CDR2 are DFQATT and SNEGSKA (reference sequence). This CDR3 is 13 amino acids long. In DNA form, the CDR3 reads TGCAGTGCTAGAGGACAGGGGGGGACTGAAGCTTTCTTT. Amino acid sequence: CSARGQGGTEAFF.

The sample holds a few counts of this clonotype. V usage is TRBV19 and J usage is TRBJ2-1; 7 nucleotides align to TRBD2. The V gene's germline CDR1 is LNHDA and CDR2 SQIVND (reference sequence). This CDR3 has 15 amino acids. Trimming removed 3 bases from V and 1 base from J; junction bases left unmatched: 3. This CDR3 is CASSMSGASYNEQFF. In DNA, the CDR3 is TGTGCCAGTAGTATGAGCGGGGCTTCCTACAATGAGCAGTTCTTC.

CDR3 amino acids: CASSAGLVYEQFF. CDR3 nucleotide sequence: TGTGCCAGCAGTGCGGGACTAGTTTATGAGCAGTTCTTC. The chain carries TRBV6-5 and TRBJ2-1; 8 nucleotides align to TRBD2. Germline V gene lookup returns CDR1 MNHEY and CDR2 SVGAGI. Unmatched junction bases numbered 5, after V lost 5 bases and J lost 8 bases. The CDR3 loop spans 13 amino acids.

Ten or more counts support this clonotype. The chain recombines TRBV7-2 with TRBJ1-5; the D gene is possibly TRBD1 (5 bases). Germline values: CDR1 SGHTA, CDR2 FQGNSA. V lost 4 bases to trimming and J lost 6 bases, with 13 bases between them. The CDR3 sequence is 14 residues long. The CDR3 is CASSSLGVGQPQHF. CDR3 DNA: TGTGCCAGCAGCTCGCTGGGGGTGGGTCAGCCCCAGCATTTT.

This clonotype was counted a few times. The rearrangement uses TRBV19 and TRBJ1-5, with 7 bases identical to TRBD1. The CDR3 is 15 amino acids. CDR1 LNHDA and CDR2 SQIVND come from the germline V gene (reference sequence). V gave up 4 bases and J gave up 4 bases; unmatched junction bases: 7. DNA for the CDR3: TGTGCCAGTAGTACCCGAGGGGGCGGGAATCAGCCCCAGCATTTT. It codes for CASSTRGGGNQPQHF.

CDR3 protein: CASSHQREGPEFF. DNA of the CDR3: TGTGCCAGCAGCCATCAGCGGGAGGGCCCGGAGTTCTTC. The chain recombines TRBV3-1 with TRBJ2-1, with 10 bases that match TRBD2. Germline-derived CDR1 and CDR2 are LGHDT and YNNKEL (reference sequence). Trimming at V came to 3 bases and at J to 14 bases, leaving 7 bases not matched to a gene. This CDR3 spans 13 amino acids.

This clonotype was observed a single time. The J gene is TRBJ2-7, the V gene TRBV11-3; either TRBD1 or TRBD2 may fit D (5 bases each). The CDR3 length is 15 residues. Trimming removed 5 bases from V and 2 bases from J, with 16 bases in between. The germline V gene encodes CDR1 SGHNT and CDR2 YENEEA. The CDR3: CASSPTRGATYEQYF. The CDR3 region has the DNA TGTGCCAGCAGCCCCACGAGAGGGGCCACCTACGAGCAGTACTTC. The full variable domain, completed using reference TRBV11-3 and TRBJ2-7, is EAGVVQSPRYKIIEKKQPVAFWCNPISGHNTLYWYLQNLGQGPELLIRYENEEAVDDSQLPKDRFSAERLKGVDSTLKIQPAELGDSAVYLCASSPTRGATYEQYFGPGTRLTVT.

The chain uses TRBV20-1 and TRBJ1-1, with 11 bases aligning to TRBD1. The germline CDR1 and CDR2 sequences are DFQATT and SNEGSKA (reference sequence). The CDR3 consists of 16 residues. Germline trimming cut 0 bases from V and 5 bases from J; bases unmatched to any gene: 8. The CDR3 DNA reads TGCAGTGCTAGAGATCTACGGACAGGGGGCTTTACTGAAGCTTTCTTT. As protein: CSARDLRTGGFTEAFF.

The gene calls are TRBV11-2 and TRBJ1-1; a weak D match, TRBD1 (5 bases). V was trimmed by 3 bases and J by 1 base, leaving 12 bases between them. Germline assignment: CDR1 SGHAT and CDR2 FQNNGV. This CDR3 contains 15 residues. This CDR3 reads CASSFRLGENTEAFF. Here the CDR3 DNA reads TGTGCCAGCAGCTTCAGGCTGGGGGAGAACACTGAAGCTTTCTTT.

This clonotype was seen more than once but under ten times. The V and J genes are TRBV24-1 and TRBJ2-3; TRBD2 agrees at 8 bases. J lost 4 bases, V lost 5 bases, and 7 bases had no gene match. The CDR3 sequence is 15 residues long. Germline values: CDR1 KGHDR, CDR2 SFDVKD. In DNA form, the CDR3 reads TGTGCCACCAGTGCCAGCGGGAGTGCGTCAGATACGCAGTATTTT. It specifies CATSASGSASDTQYF.

This clonotype was observed a handful of times. The rearrangement links TRBV3-1 to TRBJ2-7; TRBD1 agrees at 10 bases. Germline V gene lookup returns CDR1 LGHDT and CDR2 YNNKEL (reference sequence). The CDR3 extends over 13 amino acids. CDR3 region: CAAGGTGVPAQYF. CDR3 DNA: TGTGCAGCAGGAGGGACAGGGGTTCCTGCTCAGTACTTC.

This clonotype was seen ten or more times. One end of the junction is discordant with germline, which a read error may explain. The V call is TRBV12-3 or TRBV12-4, the J call TRBJ2-2; D perhaps matches TRBD2 (6 bases). The CDR3 spans 14 residues. CDR3 sequence (DNA): TGTGCCAGCAGTTGGGGACTTTTTCCCGGGAAGCTGTTTTTT. Encoded protein: CASSWGLFPGKLFF.

This clonotype has only a few counts. The rearrangement links TRBV4-1 to TRBJ1-2; 8 nucleotides match TRBD1. The CDR3 covers 15 residues. Germline V lookup: CDR1 MGHRA, CDR2 YSYEKL. With V trimmed by 2 bases and J by 3 bases, 5 bases remained unmatched. CDR3: CASSQSLDRDYGYTF. The CDR3, as DNA: TGCGCCAGCAGCCAATCTTTGGACAGGGACTATGGCTACACCTTC.

The V gene is TRBV6-2 or TRBV6-3, the J gene TRBJ1-3; D is undetermined. V lost 6 bases and J 4 bases, leaving 10 bases between the germline ends. Germline CDR1 reads MNHEY; CDR2 reads SVGEGT. The CDR3 has 13 residues. CDR3 coding DNA: TGTGCCAGCAGACCGGGTGGCGGAAACACCATATATTTT. Residues: CASRPGGGNTIYF.

This rearrangement joins TRBV10-3 to TRBJ2-7; TRBD1 aligns across 7 bases. Germline V gene sequence: CDR1 ENHRY, CDR2 SYGVKD. This CDR3 is built from 13 residues. Trimming cost V 6 bases and J 0 bases; bases outside gene matches: 2. The CDR3 here is CAIRGGASYEQYF. Written as DNA, the CDR3 is TGTGCCATCAGAGGGGGCGCCTCCTACGAGCAGTACTTC.

At least ten counts were recorded for this clonotype. V is TRBV14 and J is TRBJ2-7, with a tentative D call TRBD2 (7 bases). From germline, CDR1 is SGHDN and CDR2 FVKESK. V lost 1 base and J lost 2, with 12 bases in between. The CDR3 is 15 amino acids. Here the CDR3 DNA reads TGTGCCAGCAGCCAAGGGCGGGGGCAAACCTACGAGCAGTACTTC. Encoded protein: CASSQGRGQTYEQYF.

V gene TRBV5-6 combines with J gene TRBJ2-7, with TRBD1 matching 9 bases. The CDR3 runs 15 residues. Germline CDR1 reads SGHDT; CDR2 reads YYEEEE. Trimming removed 3 bases from V and 5 bases from J; junction bases left unmatched: 9. The CDR3 here is CASSSGDRDFDEQYF. CDR3 DNA: TGTGCCAGCAGCTCCGGGGACAGGGATTTTGACGAGCAGTACTTC.

This clonotype was recorded a few times. The chain employs TRBV5-1 and TRBJ2-3; 8 nucleotides line up with TRBD1. V trimming: 3 bases; J trimming: 5 bases; junction bases outside the gene matches: 8. From germline, CDR1 is SGHRS and CDR2 YFSETQ. The CDR3 is made up of 15 amino acids. The CDR3 loop is CASSSGQGWRDTQYF. CDR3 coding DNA: TGCGCCAGCAGCTCCGGACAGGGATGGAGAGATACGCAGTATTTT.

The chain carries TRBV20-1 and TRBJ2-2; D might be TRBD1 (8 bases). The CDR3 is 14 amino acids. Trimming took 3 bases from V and 6 from J, leaving 14 bases between them. The germline gives CDR1 DFQATT, CDR2 SNEGSKA (reference sequence). CDR3 DNA: TGCAGTGCTAGTAGGACAGGGAGGGCCGGGGAGCTGTTTTTT. It codes for CSASRTGRAGELFF.

This clonotype has more than one count but fewer than ten. This chain links TRBV20-1 with TRBJ2-1; 11 nucleotides line up with TRBD2. Losses at the gene ends were 0 bases for V and 4 bases for J; bases not matched to a gene: 8. Per the germline V gene, CDR1 is DFQATT and CDR2 is SNEGSKA (reference sequence). This CDR3 contains 17 residues. Here the CDR3 DNA reads TGCAGTGCTAGAGATCTTTTAGCGGGAGGGCGGTACAATGAGCAGTTCTTC. Its protein product is CSARDLLAGGRYNEQFF.

A few counts support this clonotype. The gene calls are TRBV7-6 and TRBJ1-5; tentative D call: TRBD1 (5 bases). The germline V gene encodes CDR1 SGHVS and CDR2 FNYEAQ. The CDR3 consists of 14 residues. The V end lost 5 bases, the J end lost 2 bases, and 10 bases lay between the germline ends. The CDR3 spells CASSVGGGNQPQHF. CDR3 in DNA: TGTGCCAGCAGCGTCGGGGGGGGCAATCAGCCCCAGCATTTT.